This TCR beta chain was sequenced for a study of cytomegalovirus exposure and HLA in healthy donors. Study-level points and caveats: Prediction of most subjects' HLA-A and HLA-B alleles by TCR beta sequences was reportedly accurate.

As concerns this clone: Its specificity is not known.

The PCR employed 60 Vbeta primers together with 13 Jbeta primers. Measured with immunoSEQ multiplex PCR; TCRdb has only the in-frame clones, and not every one. The data hold approximately 100,000 clones, with around 67% observed a single time. Germline V CDR1 and CDR2: MNHEY, SVGAGI. This CDR3 spans 15 amino acids. The source material was PBMCs. This receptor was taken from a woman in her 50s in good health and CMV-seronegative. The chain uses TRBV6-5 and TRBJ2-5; TRBD2 agrees at 7 bases. The J call may not be correct, given that the DNA end is closer to TRBJ2-7. In nucleotides, the CDR3 is TGTGCCAGCACCCAACTTGCGGGAGCGTCCTACGAGCAGTACTTC. Its protein product is CASTQLAGASYEQYF.